This T cell receptor beta chain was recovered during a study of a mutant IDH1 vaccine in newly diagnosed glioma. Turning to the study itself: V12 took place at week 35, and V13 at week 47.

Indicated time point: week 47, end of study. Doses consisted of 300 ug of mutant IDH1 20-mer peptide each, paired with topical imiquimod. This CDR3 contains 15 residues. The germline CDR1 and CDR2 sequences are SGHVS and FQNEAQ. The V gene end was trimmed by 4 bases and the J gene end by 4 bases; junction bases not matched to a gene: 8. Generated by immunoSEQ multiplex PCR, the TCRdb table keeps only in-frame clones and is missing some. The sample has about 94,000 clones, 89% seen once. Note on this clone: Its antigen is still unknown.

The clonotype comes from a woman aged 50 to 65 with glioma. The chain uses TRBV7-8 and TRBJ2-3, with 7 bases identical to TRBD1. The sequenced sample was PBMCs, obtained from a glioma patient whose treatment included an IDH1 peptide vaccine. This CDR3 is CASSYAGGLPDTQYF. The CDR3 DNA follows: TGTGCCAGCAGCTACGCAGGGGGTCTGCCAGATACGCAGTATTTT.